This T cell receptor beta chain emerged from a study of T cell changes during pregnancy in multiple sclerosis (dated by TCRdb to the late 2010s). Background for the entire study: The study looked at changes in the T cell repertoire across pregnancy in women with multiple sclerosis.

The library was generated by the immunoSEQ multiplex PCR assay. Not all clones reach the TCRdb copy of this immuneACCESS table, which keeps in-frame sequences only. Checked studies attribute under half of the gap to unresolved V genes and leave the rest unexplained. The sample has some 80,000 clones on record, around 92% of them singletons. The ten largest clones add up to over 1.1% of the sample. This clone occurred once. Its antigen specificity is not known. Base qualities are not recorded, but no much larger clone differs from it by a single base. Including cysteine and phenylalanine, the CDR3 has 15 amino acids. Just CDR3 DNA is preserved here, 45 bases in frame from base 1. From a lookup of the germline V gene, CDR1 and CDR2 are MNHNS and SASEGT. V is clipped by 3 bases and J by 0 bases, and the sequence between their germline boundaries is 11 bases long.

The chain joins TRBV6-1 to TRBJ1-1, with TRBD1 as a weak D call on 5 bases. This clonotype originated in a female donor with multiple sclerosis, enrolled in a pregnancy study. This material consisted of peripheral blood, taken before pregnancy. The DNA reads TGTGCCAGCAGTGAGAACAGGATTATGAACACTGAAGCTTTCTTT. Translated, this gives CASSENRIMNTEAFF.